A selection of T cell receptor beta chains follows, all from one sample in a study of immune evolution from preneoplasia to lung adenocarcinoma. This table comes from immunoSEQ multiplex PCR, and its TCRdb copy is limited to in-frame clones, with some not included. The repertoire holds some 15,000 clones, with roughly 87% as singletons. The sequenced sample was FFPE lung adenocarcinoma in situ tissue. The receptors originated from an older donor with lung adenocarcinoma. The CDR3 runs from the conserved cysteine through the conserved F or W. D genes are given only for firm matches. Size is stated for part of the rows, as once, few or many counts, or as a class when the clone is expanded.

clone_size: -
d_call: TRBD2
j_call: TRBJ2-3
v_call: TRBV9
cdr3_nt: TGTGCCAGCAGCGTAGCTAGCGGGAGGATGGATACGCAGTATTTT
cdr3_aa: CASSVASGRMDTQYF

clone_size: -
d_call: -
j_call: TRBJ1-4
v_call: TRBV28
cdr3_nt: TGTGCCAGCAGTTTCCAGGGCGGCAATGAAAAACTGTTTTTT
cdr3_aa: CASSFQGGNEKLFF

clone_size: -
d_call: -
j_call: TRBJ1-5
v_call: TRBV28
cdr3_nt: TGTGCCAGCACCCGGAGTAACTCCGGGCAGCCCCAGCATTTT
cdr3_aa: CASTRSNSGQPQHF

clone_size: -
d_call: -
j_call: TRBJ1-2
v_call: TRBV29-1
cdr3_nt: TGCAGCGTTGAAGAAGAGGCAGGGACTGGCTACACCTTC
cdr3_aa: CSVEEEAGTGYTF

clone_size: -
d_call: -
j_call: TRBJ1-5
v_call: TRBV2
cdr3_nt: TGTGCCAGCAGTGAGGGCGGTCCCGAAGATCAGCCCCAGCATTTT
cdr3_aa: CASSEGGPEDQPQHF

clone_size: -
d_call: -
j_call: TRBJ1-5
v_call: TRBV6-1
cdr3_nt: TGTGCCAGCCACGACTCTTGGTATCAGCCCCAGCATTTT
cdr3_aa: CASHDSWYQPQHF

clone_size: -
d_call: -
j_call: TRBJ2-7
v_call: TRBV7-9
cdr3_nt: TGTGCCAGCAGCTTCGTTGGCAGGGCCAACGAGCAGTACTTC
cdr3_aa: CASSFVGRANEQYF

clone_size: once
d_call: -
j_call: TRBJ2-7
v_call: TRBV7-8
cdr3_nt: TGTGCCAGCAGTAAGGGTCAGGGGCTCCTCTACGAGCAGTACTTC
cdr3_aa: CASSKGQGLLYEQYF

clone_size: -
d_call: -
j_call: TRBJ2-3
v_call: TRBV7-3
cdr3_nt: TGTGCCAGCAGCTTAACTCCCTCTCCCCTTACGCAGTATTTT
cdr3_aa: CASSLTPSPLTQYF

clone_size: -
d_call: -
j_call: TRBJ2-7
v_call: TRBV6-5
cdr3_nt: TGTGCCAGCAGCCGGAGTCGGGGAGCCGAGCAGTACTTC
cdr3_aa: CASSRSRGAEQYF

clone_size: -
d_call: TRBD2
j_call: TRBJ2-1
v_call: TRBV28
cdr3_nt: TGTGCCAGCAGTCACGGCGGGAGAGGAGATGAGCAGTTCTTC
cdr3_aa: CASSHGGRGDEQFF

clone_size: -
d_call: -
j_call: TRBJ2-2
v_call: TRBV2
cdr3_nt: TGTGCCAGCAGTGTTTCCGGGAGATTCACCGGGGAGCTGTTTTTT
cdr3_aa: CASSVSGRFTGELFF

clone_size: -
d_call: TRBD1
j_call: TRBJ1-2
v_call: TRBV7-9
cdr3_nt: TGTGCCAGCAGCATGGGACAGGCTAACTATGGCTACACCTTC
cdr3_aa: CASSMGQANYGYTF

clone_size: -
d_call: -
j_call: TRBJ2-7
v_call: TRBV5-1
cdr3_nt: TGCGCCAGCAGCCTAACTTTAGCCGGGAGAAACGAGCAGTACTTC
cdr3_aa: CASSLTLAGRNEQYF

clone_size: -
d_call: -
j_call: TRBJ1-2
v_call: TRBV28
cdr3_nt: TGTGCCAGCAGGATAGGAGGGGCTAACTATGGCTACACCTTC
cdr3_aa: CASRIGGANYGYTF

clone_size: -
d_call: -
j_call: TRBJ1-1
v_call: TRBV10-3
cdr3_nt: TGTGCCATCAGAGATAACACTGAAGCTTTCTTT
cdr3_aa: CAIRDNTEAFF

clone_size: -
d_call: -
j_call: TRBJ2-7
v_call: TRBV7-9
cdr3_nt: TGTGCCAGCAGCCCCTACAGGGATACCTACGAGCAGTACTTC
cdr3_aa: CASSPYRDTYEQYF

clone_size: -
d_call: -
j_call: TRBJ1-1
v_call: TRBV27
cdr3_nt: TGTGCCAGCAGTTTATCGTTGGGCACTGAAGCTTTCTTT
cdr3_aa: CASSLSLGTEAFF

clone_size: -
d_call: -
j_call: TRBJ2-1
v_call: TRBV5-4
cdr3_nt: TGTGCCAGCAGCATGGGTCTGGCTGAGCAGTTCTTC
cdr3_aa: CASSMGLAEQFF

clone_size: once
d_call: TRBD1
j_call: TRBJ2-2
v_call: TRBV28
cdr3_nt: TGTGCCAGCAGTTTAGACAGGGGGATCGACACCGGGGAGCTGTTTTTT
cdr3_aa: CASSLDRGIDTGELFF

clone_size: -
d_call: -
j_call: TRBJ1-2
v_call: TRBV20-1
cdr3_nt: TGCAGTGCTAGAGACGGGAGTGGCTACACCTTC
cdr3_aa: CSARDGSGYTF

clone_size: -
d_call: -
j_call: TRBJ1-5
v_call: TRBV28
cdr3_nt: TGTGCCAGCCAACAGGGAGGCTCTCAGCCCCAGCATTTT
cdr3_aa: CASQQGGSQPQHF

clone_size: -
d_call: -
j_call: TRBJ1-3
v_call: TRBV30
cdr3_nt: TGTGCCTGGAGTGTCGCGGGGCTGGGAAACACCATATATTTT
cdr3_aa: CAWSVAGLGNTIYF

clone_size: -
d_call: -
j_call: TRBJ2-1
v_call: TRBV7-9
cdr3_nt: TGTGCCAGCAGCTTGAAATGTAGGGCCATACATGTGGAGCAGTTCTTC
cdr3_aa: CASSLKCRAIHVEQFF

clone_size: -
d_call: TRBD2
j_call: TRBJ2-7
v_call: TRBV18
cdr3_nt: TGTGCCAGCTCACCAAGGGGAGGGCAGTCGTTTACCTACGAGCAGTACTTC
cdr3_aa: CASSPRGGQSFTYEQYF

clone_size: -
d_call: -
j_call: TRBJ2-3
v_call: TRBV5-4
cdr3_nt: TGTGCCAGCAGCTTGGAGGCAGATACGCAGTATTTT
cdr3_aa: CASSLEADTQYF

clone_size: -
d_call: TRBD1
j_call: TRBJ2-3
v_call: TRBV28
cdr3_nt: TGTGCCGGGACAGGGGGCAACACAGATACGCAGTATTTT
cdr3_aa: CAGTGGNTDTQYF